This TCR beta chain was sequenced in a study of cytotoxic CD8 clonotypes in ibrutinib-treated CLL (dated by TCRdb to the early 2020s). Background on the whole study: In this cohort, approximately 15 patients were treatment-naive and approximately twelve were relapsed/refractory, while some 18 had unmutated IGHV. Responses were partial in approximately 24 patients and complete in 2; after median about 68 months follow-up, roughly 15 stayed in remission and 12 progressed. The response samples were drawn at a median of roughly eleven months into treatment, with a range of about 6 to 40 months. An average of about 250,000 productive templates and some 99,000 productive rearrangements was obtained per sample. Of the approximately 87 people in the trial, approximately 28 had longitudinal samples available. Cryopreserved peripheral blood mononuclear cells were collected at three points: before therapy, at response, and at either sustained remission or disease progression. Every sample from remission and from progressive disease was obtained while the patients were still on ibrutinib.

Each clonotype received, on average, 10x coverage in deep resolution sequencing performed on a MiSeq, where the target depth lay between 1 in 1 million and 1 in 200,000 T cells. TCR beta libraries were generated with the immunoSEQ hsTCRB Kit. Per the original workflow: The data were analyzed with ImmunoSEQ Analyzer and ImmunoSEQ Data Assistant, and V, D and J gene assignments followed IMGT definitions. Clonality, which ranges from 0 to 1, was calculated as one minus the normalized Shannon entropy of productive rearrangement frequencies. Public clonotype analysis was restricted to overrepresented clonotypes comprising at least 0.05% of each patient's repertoire. Repertoires from some twelve age-matched healthy donors in immuneACCESS were used as clonality controls. The clones in this table, taken by TCRdb from immuneACCESS, are in-frame only. Not every clone is retained; where verified, under half of the shortfall comes from an unresolved V gene, and the cause of the rest is unknown. Clone size and V and J calls were adopted from that table, with D and trimming inferred from the DNA. The sample contains 90,000 to 100,000 clones, 78% of them found a single time. The top ten clones comprise under 35% of the sample.

The time point label, read with the paper, signifies: about a year on ibrutinib. Approximately 2 micrograms of genomic DNA were extracted from cryopreserved PBMCs for TCR beta library preparation. Longitudinal blood samples from CLL patients on ibrutinib monotherapy underwent high-throughput TCR beta sequencing. Patients were enrolled in a phase 2 open-label single-center ibrutinib monotherapy trial. Inclusive of the bounding cysteine and phenylalanine, the CDR3 is 15 residues long. The DNA shown is the 45-base CDR3, in frame from base 1. According to the germline V gene (reference sequence), CDR1 reads WNHNN and CDR2 reads SYGVQD. The germline V end is reduced by 8 bases and the J end by 8 bases; junction bases left unmatched: 11. As concerns this clone: Its antigen is still unknown. No base qualities exist here, and no much larger clone lies one base off it.

Beyond this particular receptor, the publication reports: At ibrutinib response clonality went up, during sustained remission it held steady, and at progression it dropped back toward baseline. Lymph node repertoires were not examined, and the timing of sampling was not matched between patients in sustained remission and those whose disease progressed. Baseline clonality exceeded that of age-matched healthy donors and correlated strongly with circulating CD8+ T-cell counts. Public clonotypes were rare and either contracted or stayed stable during treatment, and the rise in clonality at ibrutinib response reflected the expansion of private clonotypes.

The rearranged segments are TRBV10-1 and TRBJ2-1, with 11 bases in between that match TRBD2. Here the sequenced sample was PBMCs, taken after 12 months of ibrutinib treatment. The receptor's source is a human donor with chronic lymphocytic leukemia. The bases are TGCGCCAGCTCTAGCGGGGGGCCAACAATGTATGAGCAGTTCTTC. It translates to CASSSGGPTMYEQFF.